This TCR beta chain was sequenced in a study of post-analysis software for immune sequencing data. Overall study findings and caveats: TRBV5-6, TRBV5-1 and TRBV20-1 were among roughly 5 TRBV segments more frequent in patients than controls.

The authors incorporated unique molecular identifiers into the TCR beta cDNA libraries. TCRdb independently ran MiXCR on the PCR reads; one entry per CDR3 protein. This sample carries around 400,000 distinct CDR3 sequences, 30% to 45% of them seen once, and the ten largest clones take approximately 7.1%. In its sample, this clonotype was seen a few times. Antigen unknown. Germline values: CDR1 MNHEY, CDR2 SVGAGI. CDR3 size: 14 residues. Trimming removed 4 bases from V and 3 bases from J, with 11 bases in between. The gene calls are TRBV6-5 and TRBJ2-3, with a weak D call TRBD2 (5 bases). The sequence came from a girl aged 2-9 years with multiple sclerosis. The sequenced sample consisted of blood. The CDR3: CASSFEGETDTQYF. In nucleotides, the CDR3 is TGTGCCAGCAGTTTCGAGGGAGAAACAGATACGCAGTATTTT.